A single sample is the source of the 6 T cell receptor beta chains below, sequenced in a study of radiotherapy plus CTLA-4 blockade in lung cancer. Method: immunoSEQ multiplex PCR; TCRdb's copy keeps in-frame clones and lacks some. The sample records tens of thousands of clones, more than 75% being singletons. Specimen: peripheral blood, collected from a patient treated with radiotherapy plus ipilimumab. The receptors originated from a human donor with non-small cell lung cancer that progressed on radiotherapy plus ipilimumab.

A note on this clone: No conserved phenylalanine or tryptophan is present at the end of the CDR3, so a read error is the likely explanation. CDR3 bases: TGTGCCAGCAATGCCGTTCCGGGAGCCGTTGAGGCTTTCCTT. This codes for CASNAVPGAVEAFL. The chain couples TRBV6-1 to TRBJ1-1; the D is unclear. The germline V gene has CDR1 MNHNS and CDR2 SASEGT. The CDR3 extends over 14 amino acids. V was trimmed by 7 bases and J by 11 bases, leaving 23 bases between them.

This clone was seen once. J is TRBJ2-7 and V is TRBV7-2; D is unresolved. CDR3 length: 12 amino acids. V was trimmed by 5 bases and J by 3 bases, leaving 8 bases between them. Germline V lookup: CDR1 SGHTA, CDR2 FQGNSA. The CDR3 region has the DNA TGTGCCAGCAGCCTGGACCTCTACGAGCAGTACTTC. This encodes CASSLDLYEQYF.

The chain couples TRBV28 to TRBJ2-4; possible D gene TRBD1, 6 bases. Trimming left V 7 bases short and J 5 bases short, with 15 bases between. This CDR3 spans 14 amino acids. Germline V gene sequence: CDR1 MDHEN, CDR2 SYDVKM. For the CDR3, the DNA is TGTGCCAGCAATTCCTTGGGACACCAAAACATTCAGTACTTC. This encodes CASNSLGHQNIQYF. The variable domain in full, with the rest retrieved from reference TRBV28 and TRBJ2-4, is DVKVTQSSRYLVKRTGEKVFLECVQDMDHENMFWYRQDPGLGLRLIYFSYDVKMKEKGDIPEGYSVSREKKERFSLILESASTNQTSMYLCASNSLGHQNIQYFGAGTRLSVL.

The chain joins TRBV27 to TRBJ1-2; TRBD1 matches 8 bases. The CDR3 runs 14 residues. The germline V gene encodes CDR1 MNHEY and CDR2 SMNVEV (reference sequence). V lost 6 bases, J lost 3 bases, and 6 bases stayed unmatched. The CDR3 sequence: CASRTDRDHYGYTF. The CDR3 DNA reads TGTGCCAGCAGAACGGACAGGGACCACTATGGCTACACCTTC.

V usage is TRBV5-4 and J usage is TRBJ2-7; D is undetermined. Trimming stripped 3 bases from V and 4 bases from J, with 11 bases between. CDR1 SGHNT and CDR2 YYREEE come from the germline V gene (reference sequence). This CDR3 contains 13 residues. This CDR3 reads CASSYGGSYEQYF. The DNA for the CDR3 is TGTGCCAGCAGCTACGGCGGTTCGTACGAGCAGTACTTC.

The chain recombines TRBV18 with TRBJ1-1, with TRBD1 matching 8 bases. CDR1 is KGHSH, CDR2 LQKENI, per germline. The CDR3 loop spans 16 amino acids. The V and J ends lost 6 bases and 3 bases, in that order; junction bases with no gene match: 12. The chain's CDR3 is CASSPTGAPFDTEAFF. The CDR3 DNA is TGTGCCAGCTCCCCGACAGGGGCTCCCTTTGACACTGAAGCTTTCTTT.